This T cell receptor beta chain was identified in a study of T cell responses to AZD1222 COVID-19 vaccine. Whole-study findings and limits: Of spike-specific TCRs, nearly half reportedly target regions left unmutated in variants.

Remarks on this clone: Its antigen is not known.

Repertoires were generated with immunoSEQ multiplex PCR, while TCRdb's copy carries only in-frame clones and drops some. The table shows 90,000 to 120,000 clones, with about 90% occurring only once. The CDR3 extends over 18 amino acids. Per the germline V gene, CDR1 is MGHRA and CDR2 is YSYEKL. Trimming cost V 5 bases and J 1 base; bases outside gene matches: 14. The clonotype was recovered from an adult who received the AZD1222 COVID-19 vaccine. J is TRBJ1-5 and V is TRBV4-1; 7 bases match TRBD1. Here the sequenced sample was peripheral blood, taken 28 days after the second AZD1222 dose. The CDR3 protein is CASSERTTGVESNQPQHF. The CDR3 DNA sequence: TGCGCCAGCAGCGAACGCACCACAGGGGTTGAGAGCAATCAGCCCCAGCATTTT.